These 27 T cell receptor beta chains were sequenced from one sample in a study of cytomegalovirus exposure and HLA in healthy donors. The PCR used 60 Vbeta and 13 Jbeta primers. TCRdb's table, derived via immunoSEQ multiplex PCR, lists solely in-frame clones and lacks some. The sample shows 90,000 or so clones, about four fifths of them seen only once. Sequencing used PBMCs. These receptors were taken from a man aged 25 to 45 in good health and CMV-seropositive.

This sequence joins TRBV18 and TRBJ2-2; D is possibly TRBD2 (6 bases). Germline CDR1 is KGHSH and CDR2 is LQKENI. The ends were cut back, 6 bases at V and 3 bases at J, with 14 bases in the middle. This CDR3 has 15 amino acids. The CDR3, as DNA: TGTGCCAGCTCCGTCGGGCGGGACGACACCGGGGAGCTGTTTTTT. Translation gives CASSVGRDDTGELFF.

The rearrangement uses TRBV13 and TRBJ2-1; 8 bases are shared with TRBD1. V lost 4 bases and J lost 0; bases outside the gene matches: 8. Germline V gene lookup returns CDR1 PRHDT and CDR2 FYEKMQ (reference sequence). This CDR3 comprises 17 residues. The chain's CDR3 is CASSSNRDRNSYNEQFF. The CDR3 DNA sequence: TGTGCCAGCAGCTCAAATAGGGACAGGAACTCCTACAATGAGCAGTTCTTC.

J is TRBJ2-5 and V is TRBV18; no clear D gene. This CDR3 is 13 amino acids long. The germline V gene encodes CDR1 KGHSH and CDR2 LQKENI. Trimming took off 2 bases at V and 2 bases at J, with 6 bases between the two ends. In nucleotides, the CDR3 is TGTGCCAGCTCACCATTTCGTCAAGAGACCCAGTACTTC. This encodes CASSPFRQETQYF.

The gene calls are TRBV19 and TRBJ2-1, with a possible D match to TRBD1 (5 bases). V was trimmed by 4 bases and J by 5 bases, leaving 15 bases between them. Germline values: CDR1 LNHDA, CDR2 SQIVND (reference sequence). This CDR3 is built from 15 residues. CDR3: CASSTDSTRDNEQFF. The CDR3 DNA reads as TGTGCCAGTAGTACTGACTCAACCAGGGACAATGAGCAGTTCTTC.

This chain links TRBV14 with TRBJ2-1, with 12 bases lining up with TRBD2. Germline V gene data show CDR1 as SGHDN and CDR2 as FVKESK. There are 16 residues in the CDR3. V shed 4 bases, J shed 3 bases, and the junction held 4 bases outside the gene matches. DNA for the CDR3: TGTGCCAGCAGCCCCCGGACTAGCGGGAACTACAATGAGCAGTTCTTC. Protein product: CASSPRTSGNYNEQFF.

The gene calls are TRBV7-9 and TRBJ2-7, with TRBD2 matching over 10 bases. The V segment lost 3 bases and the J segment 3 bases; nucleotides outside the gene matches: 5. Germline-derived CDR1 and CDR2 are SEHNR and FQNEAQ (reference sequence). The CDR3 totals 15 residues. In DNA form, the CDR3 reads TGTGCCAGCAGCTTCGGACTAGCGGTTGGCTACGAGCAGTACTTC. The encoded protein is CASSFGLAVGYEQYF.

The genes are TRBV6-4 and TRBJ1-2; tentatively, D is TRBD1 (5 bases). The CDR3 has 16 residues. CDR1 is MRHNA, CDR2 SNTAGT, per germline. Deletions cut 0 bases from V and 2 bases from J, with 13 bases between. CDR3 coding DNA: TGTGCCAGCAGTGACTCGAATAGGGGTGGCAACTATGGCTACACCTTC. Protein product: CASSDSNRGGNYGYTF.

This clone occurred a few times. This chain links TRBV5-1 with TRBJ2-1; possible D gene TRBD2, 5 bases. CDR3 size: 14 residues. V gave up 2 bases and J gave up 10 bases, with 16 bases separating them. Germline CDR1 reads SGHRS; CDR2 reads YFSETQ. The CDR3 loop is CASSFGLDQGEQFF. In nucleotides, the CDR3 is TGCGCCAGCAGCTTTGGACTGGACCAAGGGGAGCAGTTCTTC. The whole variable domain, remainder taken from reference TRBV5-1 and TRBJ2-1, is KAGVTQTPRYLIKTRGQQVTLSCSPISGHRSVSWYQQTPGQGLQFLFEYFSETQRNKGNFPGRFSGRQFSNSRSEMNVSTLELGDSALYLCASSFGLDQGEQFFGPGTRLTVL.

This clone occurred once. The chain employs TRBV27 and TRBJ1-4, with a possible D match to TRBD1 (6 bases). The CDR3 sequence is 14 residues long. The germline gives CDR1 MNHEY, CDR2 SMNVEV (reference sequence). With 3 bases removed from V and 6 bases from J, the gap between germline ends came to 11 bases. CDR3 nucleotide sequence: TGTGCCAGCAGTTTCGTGGGGGCCGATGAAAAACTGTTTTTT. It specifies CASSFVGADEKLFF.

The rearrangement uses TRBV6-1 and TRBJ1-5; no definite D call. Per germline, CDR1 MNHNS and CDR2 SASEGT. The germline V and J ends were trimmed by 5 bases and 3 bases, with 8 bases remaining between them. The CDR3 runs to 13 residues. The CDR3 region is CASSHQDNQPQHF. CDR3 DNA sequence: TGTGCCAGCAGTCACCAGGACAATCAGCCCCAGCATTTT.

This clone has just a few counts. The same CDR3 can be traced to other DNA sequences in this sample. The genes are TRBV4-1 and TRBJ1-5, with D perhaps TRBD1 (6 bases). In germline, CDR1 is MGHRA, CDR2 YSYEKL. CDR3 length: 14 amino acids. Trimming left V 4 bases short and J 4 bases short, with 11 bases between. The CDR3 spells CASSLQGRNQPQHF. DNA of the CDR3: TGCGCCAGCAGCCTACAGGGTAGGAATCAGCCCCAGCATTTT.

J is TRBJ2-5 and V is TRBV6-5; 9 bases line up with TRBD2. The end of the DNA fits TRBJ2-7 better, so the J call may be wrong. Germline values: CDR1 MNHEY, CDR2 SVGAGI. The CDR3 consists of 16 residues. DNA of the CDR3: TGTGCCAGCAGTTACTCGGCTAGCGGGATCACCTACGAGCAGTACTTC. Protein product: CASSYSASGITYEQYF.

J is TRBJ1-2 and V is TRBV2; no clear D gene. The V gene's germline CDR1 is SNHLY and CDR2 FYNNEI. The CDR3 loop spans 13 amino acids. Trimming left V 1 base short and J 4 bases short, with 7 bases between. The CDR3 spells CASSEEMAYGYTF. The CDR3 DNA reads as TGTGCCAGCAGTGAAGAGATGGCCTATGGCTACACCTTC. The entire variable domain, with the rest obtained from reference TRBV2 and TRBJ1-2, is as follows: EPEVTQTPSHQVTQMGQEVILRCVPISNHLYFYWYRQILGQKVEFLVSFYNNEISEKSEIFDDQFSVERPDGSNFTLKIRSTKLEDSAMYFCASSEEMAYGYTFGSGTRLTVV.

The rearrangement joins TRBV18 to TRBJ2-5; maybe TRBD2 (7 bases). CDR1 and CDR2 from the germline V gene are KGHSH and LQKENI. V was shortened by 2 bases and J by 3 bases, with 10 bases between the two germline ends. The CDR3 runs 14 residues. Here the CDR3 DNA reads TGTGCCAGCTCACCATCGGGGGGCGAAGAGACCCAGTACTTC. It translates to CASSPSGGEETQYF.

The V gene is TRBV9, the J gene TRBJ2-1, with 11 bases aligning to TRBD2. This CDR3 is built from 14 residues. V was clipped by 4 bases and J by 7 bases; unmatched bases: 4. The germline gives CDR1 SGDLS, CDR2 YYNGEE. The CDR3 DNA follows: TGTGCCAGCAGCCTAACTAGCGGGAGAAATGAGCAGTTCTTC. Protein sequence: CASSLTSGRNEQFF.

The genes are TRBV9 and TRBJ2-1; tentative D call: TRBD2 (6 bases). This CDR3 is 13 amino acids long. Germline-derived CDR1 and CDR2 are SGDLS and YYNGEE. Trimming removed 0 bases at V and 8 bases at J, with 9 bases between. The CDR3 protein is CASSVELADEQFF. The CDR3 nucleotides are TGTGCCAGCAGCGTAGAACTAGCTGATGAGCAGTTCTTC.

This clone was detected a few times. The chain combines TRBV6-1 with TRBJ1-4; TRBD1 is a possible D gene (5 bases). CDR1 and CDR2 (germline): MNHNS, SASEGT. Trimming cost V 4 bases and J 2 bases, with 11 bases left between them. The length of the CDR3 is 15 residues. The CDR3 is CASSVMGTTNEKLFF. For the CDR3, the DNA is TGTGCCAGCAGTGTTATGGGGACTACTAATGAAAAACTGTTTTTT.

This chain links TRBV6-1 with TRBJ2-1; 9 bases fit TRBD2. Losses at the gene ends were 0 bases for V and 6 bases for J; bases not matched to a gene: 9. The CDR3 totals 17 residues. Germline V gives CDR1 MNHNS, CDR2 SASEGT. The CDR3 bases are TGTGCCAGCAGTGAAGCTATACTAGCGGGCGGGGGCAATGAGCAGTTCTTC. This sequence encodes CASSEAILAGGGNEQFF.

This clone occurred a few times. The CDR3 loop is CASSRQGGAFF. CDR3 nucleotide sequence: TGTGCCAGCAGCCGACAGGGCGGAGCTTTCTTT. V usage is TRBV5-6 and J usage is TRBJ1-1; 7 bases are shared with TRBD1. This CDR3 spans 11 amino acids. In germline, CDR1 is SGHDT, CDR2 YYEEEE. The trim removed 4 bases at V and 10 bases at J, leaving 4 bases unmatched.

The V call is TRBV2, the J call TRBJ1-1; D remains unclear. CDR3 length equals 14 residues. The germline V and J ends were trimmed by 5 bases and 2 bases, with 12 bases remaining between them. Germline CDR1 reads SNHLY; CDR2 reads FYNNEI. Written as DNA, the CDR3 is TGTGCCAGCAGTTCGGAACGGGGTAACACTGAAGCTTTCTTT. Translating gives CASSSERGNTEAFF.

The J gene is TRBJ2-7, the V gene TRBV28, with a weak D call TRBD2 (5 bases). The germline CDR1 and CDR2 sequences are MDHEN and SYDVKM. V gave up 6 bases and J gave up 0 bases, with 12 bases separating them. The CDR3 totals 14 residues. CDR3 residues: CASRQPGSSYEQYF. CDR3 coding DNA: TGTGCCAGCAGACAACCTGGGAGCTCCTACGAGCAGTACTTC.

This clone was detected only once. This chain uses TRBV11-2 with TRBJ2-5; 12 bases fit TRBD2. The end of the DNA fits TRBJ2-7 better, so the J call may be wrong. This CDR3 has 15 amino acids. Germline lookup yields CDR1 SGHAT and CDR2 FQNNGV. Here the CDR3 DNA reads TGTGCCAGCAGTCGCCGACTAGCGGGAGCCCACGAGCAGTACTTC. It translates to CASSRRLAGAHEQYF.

About this clone itself: This sample includes further DNA sequences coding for the same CDR3. The chain employs TRBV5-1 and TRBJ2-2, with D possibly matching TRBD2 (7 bases). CDR3 length: 15 amino acids. Trimming removed 0 bases from V and 7 bases from J, with 13 bases in between. Germline CDR1 reads SGHRS; CDR2 reads YFSETQ. This CDR3 reads CASSLERGAGGELFF. The DNA of the CDR3 is TGCGCCAGCAGCTTGGAACGGGGGGCTGGCGGGGAGCTGTTTTTT.

The chain is built from TRBV7-8 and TRBJ1-6; D gene uncertain. The V end lost 1 base, the J end lost 9 bases, and 13 bases lay between the germline ends. Germline V gives CDR1 SGHVS, CDR2 FQNEAQ. The CDR3 has 15 amino acids. The CDR3: CASSLGRMGGSPLHF. DNA for the CDR3: TGTGCCAGCAGCTTAGGGAGGATGGGAGGTTCACCCCTCCACTTT.

J is TRBJ2-7 and V is TRBV27; D perhaps matches TRBD1 (5 bases). The length of the CDR3 is 15 residues. Looked up from germline, CDR1 is MNHEY and CDR2 is SMNVEV (reference sequence). The V end lost 3 bases, the J end lost 0 bases, and 12 bases lay between the germline ends. The CDR3 DNA reads TGTGCCAGCAGTTTCTCTGGACATCTCTCCTACGAGCAGTACTTC. Translation gives CASSFSGHLSYEQYF.

The chain is built from TRBV6-5 and TRBJ2-2; the match to TRBD2 covers 8 bases. The germline V gene has CDR1 MNHEY and CDR2 SVGAGI. After removal of 4 bases from V and 7 bases from J, the junction contained 8 bases not matched to a gene. The CDR3 runs to 15 residues. CDR3 DNA: TGTGCCAGCAGTTTACTAGCGGCCCTAGGCGGGGAGCTGTTTTTT. Its protein is CASSLLAALGGELFF.

V usage is TRBV7-9 and J usage is TRBJ2-5; 11 bases fit TRBD2. The J call could be wrong; TRBJ2-7 is a better fit for the DNA end. This CDR3 comprises 19 residues. Germline CDR1 is SEHNR and CDR2 is FQNEAQ (reference sequence). Here the CDR3 DNA reads TGTGCCAGCAGCTTCTTAGGACTAGCGGGCGTCAAAAACCACTACGAGCAGTACTTC. Translation: CASSFLGLAGVKNHYEQYF.